These 3 T cell receptor beta chains came from one sample sequenced in a study of T-cell reconstitution after alpha-beta-depleted transplantation in children. Unique molecular identifiers were used to barcode this TCRbeta library. Using its own MiXCR run on the PCR reads, TCRdb lists one record per CDR3 protein. The sample carries around 300,000 distinct CDR3 sequences, around 25% recorded once. The sample here was PBMCs, mostly from graft donor cells, taken 180 days after TCRalphabeta/CD19-depleted stem cell transplant. The receptor set was obtained from a male patient younger than 18 who had a stem cell transplant for acute lymphoblastic leukemia, so the T cells may come from the graft donor.

The chain recombines TRBV20-1 with TRBJ1-2; D unclear. The germline V gene encodes CDR1 DFQATT and CDR2 SNEGSKA (reference sequence). The CDR3 is made up of 12 amino acids. Between the trimmed V and J ends, which lost 0 bases and 5 bases, there was a span of 7 bases. The CDR3 protein is CSARDGLYGYTF. In nucleotides, the CDR3 is TGCAGTGCTAGAGATGGATTGTATGGCTACACCTTC.

The rearrangement joins TRBV7-2 to TRBJ2-1, with D perhaps being TRBD1 or TRBD2 (6 bases each). Per the germline V gene, CDR1 is SGHTA and CDR2 is FQGNSA. This CDR3 spans 16 amino acids. The V end lost 1 base, the J end lost 8 bases, and 18 bases lay between the germline ends. The CDR3 nucleotides read TGTGCCAGCAGCTTAGAATGGCAGGGGAGGTTTCATGAGCAGTTCTTC. Translated: CASSLEWQGRFHEQFF.

The chain joins TRBV5-1 to TRBJ1-2; TRBD1 matches 7 bases. The V and J ends lost 4 bases and 7 bases, in that order; junction bases with no gene match: 4. In germline, CDR1 is SGHRS, CDR2 YFSETQ. This CDR3 contains 12 residues. The CDR3 sequence is CASSRTGSGYTF. DNA for the CDR3: TGCGCCAGCAGCAGGACAGGCTCTGGCTACACCTTC.